What follows is one TCR beta chain and its context. The antigen remains unidentified. PCR involved 60 Vbeta and 13 Jbeta primers. Data came from immunoSEQ multiplex PCR; TCRdb stores just in-frame clones and leaves some out. The top ten clones hold 8.5% to 14% of a sample with approximately 80,000 clones, over 60% of them seen once. The data are from a study of cytomegalovirus exposure and HLA in healthy donors. Findings of the study overall: Three CMV-associated chains were confirmed in vitro to be specific for CMV antigens. Earlier analysis yielded a pattern in which most TCR beta V segments were productive about 90% or about 30% of the time. Relative to equally common others, HLA-associated TCR beta chains showed greater clonal expansion in a later analysis.

The germline CDR1 and CDR2 sequences are MNHNS and SASEGT. The CDR3 is 14 amino acids. The V gene end was trimmed by 8 bases and the J gene end by 1 base; junction bases not matched to a gene: 6. This chain links TRBV6-1 with TRBJ2-7; TRBD1 aligns across 9 bases. The sequence was collected from a woman aged 40-49 years in good health and CMV-seropositive. Sequences were obtained from PBMCs. The CDR3 loop reads CASGRDRVSYEQYF. In DNA form, the CDR3 reads TGTGCCAGCGGTCGGGACAGGGTTTCCTACGAGCAGTACTTC.